This T cell receptor beta chain was found in a study of T cells after yellow fever vaccination. Findings of the study overall: Subsequent booster samples again held most clones from primary vaccination (roughly 95% CD4, roughly 90% CD8).

Generation of TCR cDNA used 5'RACE template switching (which added a universal primer site and UMIs). TCRdb re-derived calls from the 5' RACE reads in MiXCR, one entry per CDR3 protein. The sample yields a few hundred thousand distinct CDR3 sequences, 5.5% to 8.5% seen once. Germline CDR1 SGHTA, CDR2 FQGNSA. V was pared by 4 bases and J by 7 bases, with 7 bases of the junction left unmatched. The length of the CDR3 is 16 residues. Of note for this clonotype: Its antigen is currently unknown.

The sample here was CD4+ T cells sorted from PBMCs, taken on the day of the yellow fever booster vaccination. The sequence was collected from a man aged 30 to 45 who received the YFV17D yellow fever vaccine. The chain joins TRBV7-2 to TRBJ2-2; 12 nucleotides agree with TRBD2. CDR3 DNA sequence: TGTGCCAGCAGCTCTAGCGGGAGGGCCAAGGACGGGGAGCTGTTTTTT. Its translation: CASSSSGRAKDGELFF.